The 17 T cell receptor beta chains presented below share a single source sample, sequenced in a study of T cell repertoires in cytomegalovirus infection. Via MiXCR, TCRdb re-called the reads, giving one row per CDR3 protein. This repertoire shows 450,000 to 600,000 distinct CDR3 sequences, roughly 43% found once; its top ten account for just under 45%. The antigens of these receptors remain unknown. The material sequenced was cultured PBMCs, taken from culture after CMV antigen stimulation. These receptors all come from a human donor in good health (CMV status not recorded). Some clones in this sample may be carry-over from other donors' samples.

The sample holds a few counts of this clonotype. The rearrangement joins TRBV7-8 to TRBJ2-5; maybe TRBD2 (5 bases). The germline gives CDR1 SGHVS, CDR2 FQNEAQ. The CDR3 has 14 residues. Trimming removed 5 bases at V and 3 bases at J, with 13 bases between. CDR3 DNA: TGTGCCAGCAGCCTAGGGAGTAACAAAGAGACCCAGTACTTC. Its translation is CASSLGSNKETQYF.

This clonotype was seen ten or more times. J is TRBJ1-5 and V is TRBV7-2; D gene ambiguous. Germline assignment: CDR1 SGHTA and CDR2 FQGNSA. Deletions cut 4 bases from V and 4 bases from J, with 8 bases between. This CDR3 has 13 amino acids. CDR3 DNA: TGTGCCAGCAGCTCGTCGACAAATCAGCCCCAGCATTTT. Its protein product is CASSSSTNQPQHF.

The rearrangement links TRBV15 to TRBJ2-4; D gene uncertain. The CDR3 runs 12 residues. Germline CDR1 reads LNHNV; CDR2 reads YYDKDF (reference sequence). With 4 bases removed from V and 4 bases from J, the gap between germline ends came to 5 bases. This CDR3 reads CATSKGKNIQYF. For the CDR3, the DNA is TGTGCCACCAGCAAAGGGAAAAACATTCAGTACTTC. The whole variable domain, filled in from reference TRBV15 and TRBJ2-4, reads DAMVIQNPRYQVTQFGKPVTLSCSQTLNHNVMYWYQQKSSQAPKLLFHYYDKDFNNEADTPDNFQSRRPNTSFCFLDIRSPGLGDTAMYLCATSKGKNIQYFGAGTRLSVL.

The chain has TRBV5-4 and TRBJ2-4; 10 nucleotides line up with TRBD2. The CDR3 covers 16 residues. CDR1 is SGHNT, CDR2 YYREEE, per germline (reference sequence). The junction had 7 bases not matched to a gene; V was cut back by 1 base and J by 6 bases. CDR3 amino acids: CASSLSWGLASNIQYF. CDR3 nucleotide sequence: TGTGCCAGCAGCTTGTCCTGGGGACTAGCGTCAAACATTCAGTACTTC. The whole variable domain, remainder taken from reference TRBV5-4 and TRBJ2-4, is ETGVTQSPTHLIKTRGQQVTLRCSSQSGHNTVSWYQQALGQGPQFIFQYYREEENGRGNFPPRFSGLQFPNYSSELNVNALELDDSALYLCASSLSWGLASNIQYFGAGTRLSVL.

In this sample, this clonotype turned up a few times. The genes are TRBV6-2 or TRBV6-3 and TRBJ2-7; a weak D match, TRBD1 (6 bases). The germline CDR1 and CDR2 sequences are MNHEY and SVGEGT. This CDR3 is built from 14 residues. V shed 0 bases and J shed 5 bases, with 11 bases lying between them. The CDR3 is CASSYSDRFHEQYF. CDR3 bases: TGTGCCAGCAGTTACTCCGACAGGTTCCACGAGCAGTACTTC.

This chain connects TRBV7-9 to TRBJ2-1; 9 bases line up with TRBD2. The trim removed 5 bases at V and 8 bases at J, leaving 10 bases unmatched. The CDR3 spans 15 residues. Germline V lookup: CDR1 SEHNR, CDR2 FQNEAQ (reference sequence). In DNA form, the CDR3 reads TGTGCCAGCAGCCCGGGACTAGCCCAACTTTATGAGCAGTTCTTC. This encodes CASSPGLAQLYEQFF.

V and J are TRBV4-2 and TRBJ1-2, with D perhaps matching TRBD1 (6 bases). The germline V and J ends were trimmed by 3 bases and 4 bases, with 9 bases remaining between them. Germline V gene data show CDR1 as LGHNA and CDR2 as YNFKEQ. The CDR3 has 13 amino acids. The CDR3 sequence: CASSQRTAYGYTF. The CDR3 nucleotides read TGTGCCAGCAGCCAGCGGACAGCCTATGGCTACACCTTC.

This clonotype was counted only a few times. The chain couples TRBV7-8 to TRBJ2-7; D possibly corresponds to TRBD1 (5 bases). Germline V gene sequence: CDR1 SGHVS, CDR2 FQNEAQ. V was shortened by 1 base and J by 5 bases, with 9 bases between the two germline ends. This CDR3 has 13 residues. CDR3 coding DNA: TGTGCCAGCAGCTTAGTCTCAGGGAACGAGCAGTACTTC. This encodes CASSLVSGNEQYF.

V usage is TRBV12-5 and J usage is TRBJ2-1, with D unclear. Trimming took 7 bases from V and 6 from J, leaving 25 bases between them. CDR1 is LGHNT and CDR2 is FRNRAP in the germline V gene. CDR3 length equals 17 residues. The CDR3 region is CASAIVPDGSFSNEQFF. CDR3 sequence (DNA): TGTGCTAGTGCCATAGTCCCGGACGGTAGTTTTTCCAATGAGCAGTTCTTC.

The rearrangement joins TRBV5-1 to TRBJ2-7; D unresolved. CDR3 length: 12 amino acids. The V gene lost 4 bases and the J gene lost 2 bases, with 7 bases spanning the gap. Germline V gene lookup returns CDR1 SGHRS and CDR2 YFSETQ. As DNA, the CDR3 is TGCGCCAGCAGCGATAGTACCTACGAGCAGTACTTC. It specifies CASSDSTYEQYF.

V gene TRBV7-8 combines with J gene TRBJ2-3; perhaps TRBD2 as D (6 bases). Germline V gene sequence: CDR1 SGHVS, CDR2 FQNEAQ. The CDR3 is 15 amino acids. Trimming took off 7 bases at V and 0 bases at J, with 14 bases between the two ends. CDR3 in amino acids: CASTELARSTDTQYF. The CDR3 DNA reads as TGTGCCAGCACCGAACTAGCCCGTAGCACAGATACGCAGTATTTT.

In its sample, this clonotype was seen many times. The chain combines TRBV7-2 with TRBJ2-3; possibly TRBD2 for D (6 bases). In germline, CDR1 is SGHTA, CDR2 FQGNSA. The CDR3 runs 14 residues. The germline V and J ends were trimmed by 3 bases and 1 base, with 8 bases remaining between them. CDR3 sequence: CASSLRGGTDTQYF. CDR3 in DNA: TGTGCCAGCAGCTTGCGGGGTGGCACAGATACGCAGTATTTT.

This clonotype has only a few counts. The chain carries TRBV14 and TRBJ1-1, with D unclear. The CDR3 loop spans 13 amino acids. V was pared by 1 base and J by 1 base, with 4 bases between. Germline-derived CDR1 and CDR2 are SGHDN and FVKESK. CDR3 sequence reads: CASSQVRNTEAFF. The CDR3 DNA reads as TGTGCCAGCAGCCAAGTAAGGAACACTGAAGCTTTCTTT.

This clonotype has more than one count but fewer than ten. The chain links TRBV5-6 to TRBJ1-2; no definite D call. Germline V CDR1 and CDR2: SGHDT, YYEEEE. The CDR3 is made up of 12 amino acids. The V gene lost 3 bases and the J gene lost 7 bases, with 10 bases spanning the gap. DNA of the CDR3: TGTGCCAGCAGCTCGGGTGAACTTGGCTACACCTTC. This gives the protein CASSSGELGYTF. Full variable domain (outside the CDR3, taken from reference TRBV5-6 and TRBJ1-2): DAGVTQSPTHLIKTRGQQVTLRCSPKSGHDTVSWYQQALGQGPQFIFQYYEEEERQRGNFPDRFSGHQFPNYSSELNVNALLLGDSALYLCASSSGELGYTFGSGTRLTVV.

Only a few counts were recorded for this clonotype. The V call is TRBV7-2, the J call TRBJ2-5; weak D call: TRBD2 (6 bases). Germline CDR1 is SGHTA and CDR2 is FQGNSA. Trimming removed 6 bases at V and 4 bases at J, with 15 bases between. The CDR3 length is 14 residues. DNA of the CDR3: TGTGCCAGCAGTTCGATGGGACTGCGAGAGACCCAGTACTTC. This codes for CASSSMGLRETQYF.

This clonotype was detected only a few times. The chain recombines TRBV2 with TRBJ1-5, with D unclear. The CDR3 has 13 residues. V lost 8 bases and J 2 bases, leaving 10 bases between the germline ends. Germline loops: CDR1 SNHLY, CDR2 FYNNEI. The CDR3 here is CASAYERNQPQHF. The DNA for the CDR3 is TGTGCCAGCGCATACGAGCGCAATCAGCCCCAGCATTTT.

The chain has TRBV6-1 and TRBJ1-1, with D hard to call. Trimming removed 6 bases at V and 5 bases at J, with 10 bases between. This CDR3 is built from 12 residues. The germline gives CDR1 MNHNS, CDR2 SASEGT. The CDR3 sequence: CASSPSVTEAFF. The CDR3 DNA reads as TGTGCCAGCAGCCCCTCGGTGACTGAAGCTTTCTTT.